One sample yielded the 6 T cell receptor beta chains listed below, sequenced in a study of tumor-infiltrating lymphocytes in primary liver carcinoma. Constant-region priming of around 500 ng total RNA yielded TCR beta cDNA. What produced the TCR beta libraries was three nested multiplex PCR rounds using slightly modified ARM-PCR. Rounds one and two of PCR, each of roughly 10 cycles, were primed with TRBV1-TRBV30 forward primers and a C-beta reverse primer. MiXCR was run by TCRdb on the multiplex PCR reads, yielding one entry per CDR3 protein. This repertoire shows about 320,000 distinct CDR3 sequences, approximately 58% found once; its top ten account for more than 15%. Germline DNA was also extracted, with blood RNA taken from unsorted whole blood. The sequencing input was peripheral blood. The receptors originated from a woman in her twenties or thirties with primary liver carcinoma and hepatitis B virus infection.

The rearrangement joins TRBV5-1 to TRBJ2-1; 8 nucleotides align to TRBD2. This CDR3 contains 14 residues. The V segment lost 6 bases and the J segment 9 bases; nucleotides outside the gene matches: 11. Per the germline V gene, CDR1 is SGHRS and CDR2 is YFSETQ. CDR3 protein: CASTLGGGFGEQFF. The CDR3 DNA reads as TGCGCCAGCACACTCGGGGGGGGCTTCGGTGAGCAGTTCTTC.

This clonotype was seen once. This may arise from a read error, as a much more abundant clone is one base away. This rearrangement joins TRBV28 to TRBJ2-2; D remains unclear. Per the germline V gene, CDR1 is MDHEN and CDR2 is SYDVKM. This CDR3 is built from 12 residues. CDR3 amino acids: CASSYNIGELFF. DNA of the CDR3: TGTGCCAGCAGTTACAACATCGGGGAGCTGTTTTTT.

This clonotype came up once. One base away lies a much larger clone, so this may be a sequencing read error. J is TRBJ2-1 and V is TRBV4-1; D remains ambiguous. The CDR3 is 16 residues long. CDR1 and CDR2 (germline): MGHRA, YSYEKL. CDR3 in DNA: TGCGCCAACAGCCTTAGTAGTGGCGGACCCTACAATGAGCAGTTCTTC. Translating it yields CANSLSSGGPYNEQFF.

Notes on this clonotype: One junction end does not reproduce the germline sequence, and a read error may be involved. The genes are TRBV6-1 and TRBJ2-5, with D perhaps matching TRBD2 (5 bases). There are 17 residues in the CDR3. The germline V gene encodes CDR1 MNHNS and CDR2 SASEGT. CDR3 in DNA: TGTGTCAGCAGTGTAGGTTTTGGACGGGGTGGTCGAGAGACCCAGTACTTC. Amino acid sequence: CVSSVGFGRGGRETQYF.

Turning to this clonotype: Germline is not matched at one junction end, which may reflect a read error. This chain connects TRBV6-2 or TRBV6-3 to TRBJ2-1, with TRBD1 as a possible D gene (5 bases). The CDR3 is 14 amino acids. Germline V CDR1 and CDR2: MNHEY, SVGEGT. The CDR3 sequence: CVSSPTGRSNEQFF. In nucleotides, the CDR3 is TGTGTCAGCAGTCCAACAGGACGCTCAAATGAGCAGTTCTTC.

As regards this clonotype: The junction and the germline gene differ at one end; a read error may be behind it. The V and J genes are TRBV6-1 and TRBJ1-5; no firm D call. The CDR3 covers 16 residues. Per germline, CDR1 MNHNS and CDR2 SASEGT. The chain's CDR3 is CVSSYRTLILNQPQHF. The CDR3 DNA sequence: TGTGTCAGCAGTTATAGAACCTTAATTCTCAATCAGCCCCAGCATTTT.